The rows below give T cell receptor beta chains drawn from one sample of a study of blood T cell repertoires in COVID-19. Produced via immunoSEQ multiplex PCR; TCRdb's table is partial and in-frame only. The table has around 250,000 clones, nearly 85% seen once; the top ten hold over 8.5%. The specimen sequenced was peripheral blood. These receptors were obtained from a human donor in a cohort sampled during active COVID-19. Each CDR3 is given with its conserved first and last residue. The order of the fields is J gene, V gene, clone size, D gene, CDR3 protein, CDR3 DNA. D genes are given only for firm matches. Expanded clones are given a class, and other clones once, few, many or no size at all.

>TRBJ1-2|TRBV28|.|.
CASNGQTYGYTF
TGTGCCAGCAACGGACAGACTTATGGCTACACCTTC
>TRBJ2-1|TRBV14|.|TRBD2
CASSQEPGQGAETSGRREQFF
TGTGCCAGCAGCCAAGAACCAGGCCAGGGGGCCGAGACTAGCGGGAGACGAGAGCAGTTCTTC
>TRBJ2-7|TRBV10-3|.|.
CAISESTGTYEQYF
TGTGCCATCAGTGAGTCGACTGGCACCTACGAGCAGTACTTC
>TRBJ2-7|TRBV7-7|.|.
CASSLRRAPRSNEQYF
TGTGCTAGCAGCTTAAGGCGTGCCCCAAGGAGCAACGAGCAGTACTTC
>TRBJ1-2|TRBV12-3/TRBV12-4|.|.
CASSFRYYGYTF
TGTGCCAGCAGTTTCAGATACTATGGCTACACCTTC
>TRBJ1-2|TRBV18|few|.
CASSPDSSNYGYTF
TGTGCCAGCTCACCAGACAGTTCTAACTATGGCTACACCTTC
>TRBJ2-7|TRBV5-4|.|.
CASSLGPTRVLGEQYF
TGTGCCAGCAGCTTGGGTCCCACTAGAGTCCTAGGCGAGCAGTACTTC
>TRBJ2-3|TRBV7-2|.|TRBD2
CASSPNSGGRAGLGYF
TGTGCCAGCAGCCCGAATAGCGGGGGGCGGGCCGGATTGGGGTATTTT
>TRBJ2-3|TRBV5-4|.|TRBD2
CASSFGLVSDTQYF
TGTGCCAGCAGCTTCGGACTAGTGTCAGATACGCAGTATTTT
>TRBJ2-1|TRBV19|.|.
CASSNAGGSSYNEQFF
TGTGCCAGTAGTAACGCCGGGGGAAGCTCCTACAATGAGCAGTTCTTC
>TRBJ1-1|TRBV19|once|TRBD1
CASSIGTGVFTEAFF
TGTGCCAGTAGTATAGGGACAGGGGTTTTCACTGAAGCTTTCTTT
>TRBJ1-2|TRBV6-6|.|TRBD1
CASSHGQGYGYTF
TGTGCCAGCAGTCACGGACAGGGGTATGGCTACACCTTC
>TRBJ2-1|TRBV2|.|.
CASSEGQDYSYNEQFF
TGTGCCAGCAGTGAGGGTCAGGATTACTCCTACAATGAGCAGTTCTTC
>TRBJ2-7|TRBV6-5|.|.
CASSLTVTSYEQYF
TGTGCCAGCAGTTTAACAGTTACCTCCTACGAGCAGTACTTC
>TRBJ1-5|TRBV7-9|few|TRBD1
CASSFGQGVFNQPQHF
TGTGCCAGCAGCTTCGGACAGGGGGTTTTCAATCAGCCCCAGCATTTT
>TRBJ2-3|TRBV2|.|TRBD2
CASSPGLGSRDTQYF
TGTGCCAGCAGTCCGGGACTAGGAAGTAGAGATACGCAGTATTTT
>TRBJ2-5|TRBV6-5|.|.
CASSRWRGETQYF
TGTGCCAGCAGTCGGTGGAGGGGAGAGACCCAGTACTTC
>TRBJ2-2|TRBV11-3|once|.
CASSSRRQPQNTGELFF
TGTGCCAGCAGCTCTAGACGGCAGCCCCAGAACACCGGGGAGCTGTTTTTT
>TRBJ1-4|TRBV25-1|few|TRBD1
CASSDARQGNEKLFF
TGTGCCAGCAGTGACGCGAGACAGGGTAATGAAAAACTGTTTTTT
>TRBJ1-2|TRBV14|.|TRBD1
CASSLQGGGYTF
TGTGCCAGCAGCCTTCAGGGGGGCGGCTACACCTTC
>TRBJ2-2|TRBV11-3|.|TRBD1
CASSANRGSWGPGELFF
TGTGCCAGCAGCGCAAACAGGGGGTCATGGGGTCCCGGGGAGCTGTTTTTT
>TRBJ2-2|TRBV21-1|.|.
CASSKDTDREHTGELFF
TGTGCCAGCAGCAAAGACACGGACAGGGAACACACCGGGGAGCTGTTTTTT
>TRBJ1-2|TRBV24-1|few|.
CATSDHGLAYGYTF
TGTGCCACCAGTGACCACGGCCTAGCCTATGGCTACACCTTC
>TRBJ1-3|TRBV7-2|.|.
CASSPQPGAKNTIYF
TGTGCCAGCAGCCCCCAGCCAGGGGCAAAAAACACCATATATTTT
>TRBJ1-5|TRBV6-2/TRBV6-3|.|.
CASSYPPGQQPQHF
TGTGCCAGCAGTTACCCCCCGGGACAACAGCCCCAGCATTTT
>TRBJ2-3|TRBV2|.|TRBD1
CASTSQGVSTDTQYF
TGTGCCAGCACTTCCCAGGGGGTAAGCACAGATACGCAGTATTTT
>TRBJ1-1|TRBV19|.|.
CASNPARVTEAFF
TGTGCCAGTAACCCCGCCAGGGTCACTGAAGCTTTCTTT
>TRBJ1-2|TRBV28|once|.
CASTRGREWYGYTF
TGTGCCAGCACCCGGGGGCGGGAGTGGTACGGCTACACCTTC
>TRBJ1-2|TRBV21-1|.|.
CASRLTGLNYGYTF
TGTGCCAGCAGATTGACAGGACTTAACTATGGCTACACCTTC
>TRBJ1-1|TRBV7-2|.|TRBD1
CASSLFGQAEAFF
TGTGCCAGCAGCCTATTCGGACAGGCTGAAGCTTTCTTT
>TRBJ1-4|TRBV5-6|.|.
CASSLAATNEKLFF
TGTGCCAGCAGCTTGGCGGCAACTAATGAAAAACTGTTTTTT
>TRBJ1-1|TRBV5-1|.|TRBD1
CASRAGGQLLVITEAFF
TGCGCCAGCAGAGCCGGGGGACAGCTCCTTGTCATCACTGAAGCTTTCTTT
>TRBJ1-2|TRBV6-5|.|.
CASSYDYDRHYGYTF
TGTGCCAGCAGTTACGATTACGACAGACACTATGGCTACACCTTC
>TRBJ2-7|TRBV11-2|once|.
CASSRGSPYEQYF
TGTGCCAGCAGCAGAGGTAGCCCCTACGAGCAGTACTTC
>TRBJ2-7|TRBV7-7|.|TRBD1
CASSFAQGAYEQYF
TGTGCTAGCAGCTTCGCGCAGGGGGCCTACGAGCAGTACTTC
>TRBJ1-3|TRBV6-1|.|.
CASSEAVSGNTIYF
TGTGCCAGCAGTGAAGCCGTCTCTGGAAACACCATATATTTT
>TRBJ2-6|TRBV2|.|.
CASRLHDISGANVLTF
TGTGCCAGCAGGCTACACGACATCTCTGGGGCCAACGTCCTGACTTTC
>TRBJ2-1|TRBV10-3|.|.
CAIRGQNPNEQFF
TGTGCCATCAGAGGACAGAACCCTAATGAGCAGTTCTTC
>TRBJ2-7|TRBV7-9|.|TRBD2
CASSLEAGGNYEQYF
TGTGCCAGCAGCTTAGAAGCGGGAGGGAACTACGAGCAGTACTTC
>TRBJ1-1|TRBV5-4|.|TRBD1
CASRYSTGDTEAFF
TGTGCCAGCAGGTATTCTACAGGGGACACTGAAGCTTTCTTT
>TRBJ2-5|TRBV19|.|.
CASSLGREETQYF
TGTGCCAGTAGTTTAGGACGGGAGGAGACCCAGTACTTC
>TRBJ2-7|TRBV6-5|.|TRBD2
CAIKTSGRALEQYF
TGTGCCATCAAGACTAGCGGGAGGGCCTTAGAGCAGTACTTC
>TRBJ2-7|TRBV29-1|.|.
CSVEGGDGGSEQYF
TGCAGCGTTGAAGGGGGGGACGGTGGCTCCGAGCAGTACTTC
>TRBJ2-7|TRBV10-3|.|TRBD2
CAISESASGNQYEQYF
TGTGCCATCAGTGAGTCTGCTAGCGGAAACCAATACGAGCAGTACTTC
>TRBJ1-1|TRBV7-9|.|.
CASSPTLDGTSEAFF
TGTGCCAGCAGCCCAACTTTGGACGGGACTTCCGAAGCTTTCTTT
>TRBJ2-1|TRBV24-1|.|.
CATSQTSRDEQFF
TGTGCCACCAGTCAGACTAGTCGAGATGAGCAGTTCTTC
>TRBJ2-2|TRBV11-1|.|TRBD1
CASSPTGGFYDGELFF
TGTGCCAGCAGCCCCACAGGGGGATTTTATGACGGGGAGCTGTTTTTT
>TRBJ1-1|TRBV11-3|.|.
CASSLGGLTEAFF
TGTGCCAGCAGCTTAGGGGGCCTCACTGAAGCTTTCTTT
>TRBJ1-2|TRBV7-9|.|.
CASSSSLGATGNYGYTF
TGTGCCAGCAGCTCCTCCCTTGGGGCGACTGGTAACTATGGCTACACCTTC
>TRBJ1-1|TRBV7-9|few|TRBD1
CASRRYRGGETEAFF
TGTGCCAGCAGACGATACAGAGGGGGCGAAACTGAAGCTTTCTTT
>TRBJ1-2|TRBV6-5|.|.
CASSPVPYGYTF
TGTGCCAGCAGTCCAGTCCCCTATGGCTACACCTTC
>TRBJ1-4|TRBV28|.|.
CASSLYATNEKLFF
TGTGCCAGCAGTTTGTATGCAACTAATGAAAAACTGTTTTTT
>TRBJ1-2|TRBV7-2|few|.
CASNLGGLGGYTF
TGTGCCAGCAATCTCGGGGGGCTGGGTGGCTACACCTTC
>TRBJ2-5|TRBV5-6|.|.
CASSGRGAGPETQYF
TGTGCCAGCAGCGGAAGAGGAGCGGGCCCAGAGACCCAGTACTTC
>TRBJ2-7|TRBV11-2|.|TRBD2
CASSGRGIAGTYEQYF
TGTGCCAGCAGCGGGCGAGGGATAGCGGGGACCTACGAGCAGTACTTC